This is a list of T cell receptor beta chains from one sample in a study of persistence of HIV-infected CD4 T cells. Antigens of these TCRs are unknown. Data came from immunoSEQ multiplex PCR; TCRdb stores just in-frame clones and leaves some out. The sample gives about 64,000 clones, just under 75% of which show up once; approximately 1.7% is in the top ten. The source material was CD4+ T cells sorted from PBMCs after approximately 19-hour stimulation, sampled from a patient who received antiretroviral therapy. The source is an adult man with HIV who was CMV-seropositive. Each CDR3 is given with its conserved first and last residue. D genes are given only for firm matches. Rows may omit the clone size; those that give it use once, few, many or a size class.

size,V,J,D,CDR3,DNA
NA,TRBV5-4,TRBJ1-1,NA,CASSLSNTEAFF,TGTGCCAGCAGCTTATCGAACACTGAAGCTTTCTTT
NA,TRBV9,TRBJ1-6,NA,CASSPRGSDSTPLHF,TGTGCCAGCAGCCCCCGTGGCTCCGATTCCACACCCCTCCACTTT
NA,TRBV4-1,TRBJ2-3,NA,CASSQELGADTQYF,TGCGCCAGCAGCCAAGAGTTGGGAGCAGATACGCAGTATTTT
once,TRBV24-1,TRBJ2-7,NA,CATSDSVDTPRRYF,TGTGCCACCAGTGATTCCGTGGACACTCCGAGGAGGTACTTC
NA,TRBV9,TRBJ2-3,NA,CASSVDPGSSTDTQYF,TGTGCCAGCAGCGTAGATCCGGGGTCGAGCACAGATACGCAGTATTTT
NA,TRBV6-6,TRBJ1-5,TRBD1,CASSNKGQGGNQPQHF,TGTGCCAGCAGCAACAAGGGACAGGGAGGCAATCAGCCCCAGCATTTT
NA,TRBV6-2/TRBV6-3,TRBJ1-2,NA,CASSYSSLSNYGYTF,TGTGCCAGCAGTTACTCGTCTCTGTCTAACTATGGCTACACCTTC
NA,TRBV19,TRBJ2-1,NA,CASRTGILNNEQFF,TGTGCCAGTAGAACAGGGATACTTAACAATGAGCAGTTCTTC
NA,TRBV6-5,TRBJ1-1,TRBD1,CASSPDRERDTEAFF,TGTGCCAGCAGTCCAGACAGGGAAAGAGACACTGAAGCTTTCTTT
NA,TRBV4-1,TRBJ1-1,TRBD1,CASSDPDRDTEAFF,TGCGCCAGCAGCGACCCGGACAGGGACACTGAAGCTTTCTTT
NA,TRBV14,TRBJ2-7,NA,CASSQPGAHEQYF,TGTGCCAGCAGCCAGCCAGGGGCTCACGAGCAGTACTTC
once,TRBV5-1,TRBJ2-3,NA,CASSSAFNTDTQYF,TGCGCCAGCAGCTCGGCCTTTAACACAGATACGCAGTATTTT
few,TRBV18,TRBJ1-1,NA,CASSPPLGAVNTEAFF,TGTGCCAGCTCACCTCCCTTAGGGGCGGTGAACACTGAAGCTTTCTTT
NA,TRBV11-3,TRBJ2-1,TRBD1,CASSLGKRGQGNEQFF,TGTGCCAGCAGCTTAGGAAAACGGGGACAGGGAAATGAGCAGTTCTTC
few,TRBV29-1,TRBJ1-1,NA,CSVGYGTEAFF,TGCAGCGTAGGCTACGGCACTGAAGCTTTCTTT
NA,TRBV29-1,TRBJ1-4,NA,CSVLRDLDEKLFF,TGCAGCGTCCTCAGGGATTTGGATGAAAAACTGTTTTTT
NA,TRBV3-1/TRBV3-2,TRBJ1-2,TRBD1,CASSQVGQGEGYTF,TGTGCCAGCAGCCAAGTCGGACAGGGAGAAGGCTACACCTTC
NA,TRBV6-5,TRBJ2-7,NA,CASRSEQGNEQYF,TGTGCCAGCAGATCCGAACAGGGAAACGAGCAGTACTTC
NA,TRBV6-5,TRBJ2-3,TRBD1,CASSWGQGVDTQYF,TGTGCCAGCAGCTGGGGACAGGGGGTCGATACGCAGTATTTT
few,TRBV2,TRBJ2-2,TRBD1,CASFRGLSTGELFF,TGTGCCAGTTTCAGGGGGCTGAGCACCGGGGAGCTGTTTTTT
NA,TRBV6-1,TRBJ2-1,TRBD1,CASSGPSYRDRVSDEQFF,TGTGCCAGCAGTGGCCCATCTTACCGGGACAGGGTGAGCGATGAGCAGTTCTTC
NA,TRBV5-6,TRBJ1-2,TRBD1,CASSLGQGGYGYTF,TGTGCCAGCAGCTTGGGACAGGGGGGATATGGCTACACCTTC
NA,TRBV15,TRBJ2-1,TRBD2,CATSREPAGTSNNEQFF,TGTGCCACCAGCAGAGAGCCAGCGGGGACTAGTAACAATGAGCAGTTCTTC
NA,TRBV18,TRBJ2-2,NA,CASSPPPSGSGELFF,TGTGCCAGCTCACCCCCACCAAGCGGATCCGGGGAGCTGTTTTTT
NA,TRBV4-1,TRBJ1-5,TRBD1,CASSEPDRGRGQPQHF,TGCGCCAGCAGCGAACCAGACAGGGGAAGAGGACAGCCCCAGCATTTT
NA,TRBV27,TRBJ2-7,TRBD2,CASSSLAGPTYEQYF,TGTGCCAGCAGTTCACTAGCGGGGCCAACCTACGAGCAGTACTTC
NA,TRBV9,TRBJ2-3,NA,CASSPSTNPGDTQYF,TGTGCCAGCAGCCCTTCGACCAACCCGGGGGATACGCAGTATTTT
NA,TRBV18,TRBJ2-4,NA,CASSPPGRAKNIQYF,TGTGCCAGCTCACCCCCAGGGAGGGCCAAAAACATTCAGTACTTC
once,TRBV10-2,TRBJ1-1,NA,CASNGNTEAFF,TGCGCCAGCAATGGCAACACTGAAGCTTTCTTT
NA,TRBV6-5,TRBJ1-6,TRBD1,CASRAAGQGNSPLHF,TGTGCCAGCAGGGCCGCGGGACAGGGAAATTCACCCCTCCACTTT
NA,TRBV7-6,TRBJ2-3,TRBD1,CASSLNRGTDTQYF,TGTGCCAGCAGTCTTAACAGGGGTACAGATACGCAGTATTTT
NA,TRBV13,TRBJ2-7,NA,CASSSRTVYEQYF,TGTGCCAGCAGCTCCCGGACAGTCTACGAGCAGTACTTC
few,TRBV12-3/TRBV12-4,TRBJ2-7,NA,CASRGDANYEQYF,TGTGCCAGCAGGGGGGACGCCAACTACGAGCAGTACTTC
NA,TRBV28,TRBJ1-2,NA,CASSLLAGQPYGYTF,TGTGCCAGCAGTTTACTGGCGGGACAACCCTATGGCTACACCTTC
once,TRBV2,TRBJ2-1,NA,CASSEAGNEQFF,TGTGCCAGCAGTGAAGCGGGGAATGAGCAGTTCTTC
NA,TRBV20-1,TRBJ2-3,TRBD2,CSASASGGFTDTQYF,TGCAGTGCTAGTGCAAGCGGGGGCTTCACAGATACGCAGTATTTT
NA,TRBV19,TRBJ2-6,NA,CASRREGANVLTF,TGTGCCAGTAGGCGGGAAGGGGCCAACGTCCTGACTTTC
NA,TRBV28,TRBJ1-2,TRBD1,CASRPGNRVGQGDGYTF,TGTGCCAGCAGACCGGGGAACAGGGTGGGGCAGGGGGATGGCTACACCTTC
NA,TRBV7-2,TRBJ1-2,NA,CASSLSLSLNYGYTF,TGTGCCAGCAGCTTATCGCTCTCGCTTAACTATGGCTACACCTTC
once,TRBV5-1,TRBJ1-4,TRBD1,CASSPIQGKDEKLFF,TGCGCCAGCAGCCCTATACAGGGGAAGGATGAAAAACTGTTTTTT
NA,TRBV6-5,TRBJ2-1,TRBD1,CASNIGTGAMNEQFF,TGTGCCAGCAATATAGGGACAGGGGCCATGAATGAGCAGTTCTTC
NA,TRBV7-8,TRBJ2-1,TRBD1,CASSLPGGEQFF,TGTGCCAGCAGTCTACCAGGGGGTGAGCAGTTCTTC
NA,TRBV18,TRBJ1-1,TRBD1,CASSPRQGKTEAFF,TGTGCCAGCTCACCACGACAGGGGAAGACTGAAGCTTTCTTT
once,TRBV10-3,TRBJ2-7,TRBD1,CAIRSSGTGVSYEQYF,TGTGCCATCAGGTCTTCCGGGACAGGGGTTTCCTACGAGCAGTACTTC
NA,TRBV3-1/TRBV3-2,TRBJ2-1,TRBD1,CASSPGRGPSSYNEQFF,TGTGCCAGCAGCCCCGGCAGGGGGCCCAGCTCCTACAATGAGCAGTTCTTC
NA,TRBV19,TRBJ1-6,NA,CASSISEGVNSPLHF,TGTGCCAGTAGTATTTCGGAAGGTGTGAATTCACCCCTCCACTTT
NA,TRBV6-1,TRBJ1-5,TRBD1,CASSEDDRGQNQPQHF,TGTGCCAGCAGTGAAGATGACAGGGGGCAGAATCAGCCCCAGCATTTT
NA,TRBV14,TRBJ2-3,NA,CASNNKGVSTDTQYF,TGTGCCAGCAACAATAAGGGGGTGAGCACAGATACGCAGTATTTT
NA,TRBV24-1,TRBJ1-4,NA,CATSDLNGGKLFF,TGTGCCACCAGTGATTTGAACGGGGGAAAACTGTTTTTT
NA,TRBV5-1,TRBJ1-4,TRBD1,CASSAGQGPRNEKLFF,TGCGCCAGCAGCGCCGGACAGGGACCGAGGAATGAAAAACTGTTTTTT
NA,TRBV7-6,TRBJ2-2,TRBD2,CASSLGPGGTGELFF,TGTGCCAGCAGCTTGGGACCGGGGGGAACCGGGGAGCTGTTTTTT